The entry that follows covers one T cell receptor beta chain sequence. The data were produced by immunoSEQ multiplex PCR, yet TCRdb's version contains in-frame clones alone and is incomplete. This sample has 100,000 to 150,000 clones, with approximately 89% found just once. The sample is drawn from a study of T cell responses to AZD1222 COVID-19 vaccine. The V gene lost 6 bases and the J gene lost 3 bases, with 8 bases spanning the gap. This CDR3 comprises 12 residues. This receptor was taken from an adult in good health. V is TRBV12-3 or TRBV12-4 and J is TRBJ1-1; TRBD1 might be the D (6 bases). The sequenced sample was peripheral blood, obtained on day 0 of AZD1222 vaccination. The DNA of the CDR3 is TGTGCCAGCAGGAGGGGGGACACTGAAGCTTTCTTT. Residues: CASRRGDTEAFF.